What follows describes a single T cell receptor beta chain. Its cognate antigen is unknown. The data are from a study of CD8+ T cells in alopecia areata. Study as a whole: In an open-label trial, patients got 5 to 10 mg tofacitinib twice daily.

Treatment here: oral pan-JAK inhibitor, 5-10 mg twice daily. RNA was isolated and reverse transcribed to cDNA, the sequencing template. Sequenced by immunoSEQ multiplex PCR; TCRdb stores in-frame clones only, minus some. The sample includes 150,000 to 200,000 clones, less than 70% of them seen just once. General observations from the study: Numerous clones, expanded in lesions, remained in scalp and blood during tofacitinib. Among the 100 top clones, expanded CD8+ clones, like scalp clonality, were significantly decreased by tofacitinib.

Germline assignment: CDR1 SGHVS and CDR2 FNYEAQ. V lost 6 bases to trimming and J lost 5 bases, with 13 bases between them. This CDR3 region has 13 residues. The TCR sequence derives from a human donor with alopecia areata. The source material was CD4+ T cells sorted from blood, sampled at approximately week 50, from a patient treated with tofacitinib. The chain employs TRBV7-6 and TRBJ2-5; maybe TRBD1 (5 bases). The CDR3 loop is CASSTRGWETQYF. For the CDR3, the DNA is TGTGCCAGCAGTACAAGGGGTTGGGAGACCCAGTACTTC.